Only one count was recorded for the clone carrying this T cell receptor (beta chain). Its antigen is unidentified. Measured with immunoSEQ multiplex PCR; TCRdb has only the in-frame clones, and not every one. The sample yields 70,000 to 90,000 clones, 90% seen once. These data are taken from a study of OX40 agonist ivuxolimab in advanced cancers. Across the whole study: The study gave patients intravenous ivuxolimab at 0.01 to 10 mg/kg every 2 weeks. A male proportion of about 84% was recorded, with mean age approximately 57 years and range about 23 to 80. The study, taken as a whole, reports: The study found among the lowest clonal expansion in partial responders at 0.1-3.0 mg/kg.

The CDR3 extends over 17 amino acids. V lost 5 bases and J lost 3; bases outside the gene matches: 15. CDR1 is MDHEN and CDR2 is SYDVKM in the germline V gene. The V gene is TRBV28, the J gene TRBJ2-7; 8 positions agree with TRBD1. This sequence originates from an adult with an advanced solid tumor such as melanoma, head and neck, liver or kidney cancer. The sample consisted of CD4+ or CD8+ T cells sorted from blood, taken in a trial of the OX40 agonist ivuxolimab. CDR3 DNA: TGTGCCAGCAGTCCTGGCAGGGGGCCTTTACCACGCTACGAGCAGTACTTC. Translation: CASSPGRGPLPRYEQYF.